The source of this T cell receptor (beta chain) is a study of patients and donors after allogeneic stem cell transplantation. MiXCR, run by TCRdb on the RT-PCR reads, gives a single entry per CDR3 protein. The table lists 160,000 or so distinct CDR3 sequences, more than 20% of them singletons. This clonotype has at least ten counts. This CDR3 is built from 15 residues. The germline V gene has CDR1 MNHEY and CDR2 SVGAGI. Trimming took 6 bases from V and 3 from J, leaving 17 bases between them. The chain couples TRBV6-5 to TRBJ1-2; TRBD1 is a possible D gene (5 bases). The sequence was collected from a human donor who was either an allogeneic HSCT recipient or a stem cell or donor lymphocyte infusion donor (not recorded which). It is not recorded whose cells these are; they may come from a transplant donor. The sample comprised blood, either unsorted or a sorted T cell fraction (not recorded which). The CDR3 coding sequence is TGTGCCAGCAGCCCCTCTCTCGGGGGGTACTATGGCTACACCTTC. Translated, it gives CASSPSLGGYYGYTF.